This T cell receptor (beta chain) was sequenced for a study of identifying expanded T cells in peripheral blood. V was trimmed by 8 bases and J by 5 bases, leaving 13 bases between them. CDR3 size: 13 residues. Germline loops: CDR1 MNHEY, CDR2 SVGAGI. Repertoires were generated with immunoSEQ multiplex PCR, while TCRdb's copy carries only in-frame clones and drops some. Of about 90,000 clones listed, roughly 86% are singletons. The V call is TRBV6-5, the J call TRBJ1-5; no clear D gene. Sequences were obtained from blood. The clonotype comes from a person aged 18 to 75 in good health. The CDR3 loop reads CASRANLDQPQHF. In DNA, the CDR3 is TGTGCCAGCCGTGCAAACCTAGATCAGCCCCAGCATTTT.